Listed below are T cell receptor beta chains from one sample, sequenced in a study of CD8 T cells in ankylosing spondylitis. Each CDR3 protein gets one entry after TCRdb re-called the 5' RACE reads with MiXCR. The profile shows more than 250,000 distinct CDR3 sequences, approximately 8.2% of them singletons. The sequenced material came from blood, either unsorted or a sorted T cell fraction (not recorded which). The origin of the receptors is a male donor with ankylosing spondylitis. Both conserved end residues are part of each CDR3. Each record gives: CDR3 length, J gene, V gene, D gene, clone size, CDR3 DNA, CDR3 protein. D genes are given only for firm matches. Size values are once, few and many counts, or a class for expanded clones, and some rows have none.

>15|TRBJ2-6|TRBV2|NA|few
TGTGCCAGCAGTGAACTCCTCGGCGGGGCCAACGTCCTGACTTTC
CASSELLGGANVLTF
>11|TRBJ2-7|TRBV29-1|NA|many
TGCAGCGTTTCCCTACCCTACGAGCAGTACTTC
CSVSLPYEQYF
>14|TRBJ2-3|TRBV7-2|NA|few
TGTGCCAGCAGCTTAGAGGTGAGGGTGGATACGCAGTATTTT
CASSLEVRVDTQYF
>13|TRBJ2-2|TRBV6-1|TRBD1|NA
TGTGCCAGCAGCAGGGGGCCCACCGGGGAGCTGTTTTTT
CASSRGPTGELFF
>16|TRBJ2-3|TRBV28|TRBD2|many
TGTGCCAGCAGTAGGGGACTAGCGGGGTTCACAGATACGCAGTATTTT
CASSRGLAGFTDTQYF
>13|TRBJ2-7|TRBV20-1|NA|NA
TGCAGTGCTAAGGCCGGGGGGCGTCTGGAGCAGTACTTC
CSAKAGGRLEQYF
>15|TRBJ2-3|TRBV19|NA|NA
TGTGCCAGTAGTACGACAGGTTCTAGCACAGATACGCAGTATTTT
CASSTTGSSTDTQYF
>12|TRBJ2-7|TRBV5-1|NA|few
TGCGCCAGCAGCGTGACGGGCTACGAGCAGTACTTC
CASSVTGYEQYF
>15|TRBJ1-5|TRBV6-2/TRBV6-3|TRBD1|few
TGTGCCAGCAGCGGTCTCGGGACAGTCGTTCAGCCCCAGCATTTT
CASSGLGTVVQPQHF
>13|TRBJ2-1|TRBV5-1|NA|many
TGCGCCAGCAGCGTTGGCTGGCAGGATGAGCAGTTCTTC
CASSVGWQDEQFF
>11|TRBJ2-7|TRBV7-9|NA|many
TGTGCCAGCAGCTTTAACTACGAGCAGTACTTC
CASSFNYEQYF
>17|TRBJ2-2|TRBV5-6|NA|NA
TGTGCCAGCAGCGTATCGTTCTCGGCCAGCAACACCGGGGAGCTGTTTTTT
CASSVSFSASNTGELFF
>14|TRBJ2-5|TRBV5-6|TRBD1|few
TGTGCCAGCAGCTCGGACAGGGCCCAAGAGACCCAGTACTTC
CASSSDRAQETQYF
>13|TRBJ2-7|TRBV19|NA|NA
TGTGCCAGTAGTATATGGCCTAGCTACGAGCAGTACTTC
CASSIWPSYEQYF
>16|TRBJ2-4|TRBV11-2|NA|many
TGTGCCAGCAGCTTAGCCCTACAGGGTCCCCAAAACATTCAGTACTTC
CASSLALQGPQNIQYF
>12|TRBJ2-7|TRBV7-2|NA|few
TGTGCCAGCAGCCGACAGCTGTCCGAGCAGTACTTC
CASSRQLSEQYF
>15|TRBJ2-2|TRBV7-9|NA|NA
TGTGCCAGCAGCCATGCCGGGGCTGGCACCGGGGAGCTGTTTTTT
CASSHAGAGTGELFF
>14|TRBJ2-5|TRBV25-1|NA|few
TGTGCCAGCAGTGAACAGCGGGTCCAAGAGACCCAGTACTTC
CASSEQRVQETQYF
>12|TRBJ2-7|TRBV27|NA|NA
TGTGCCAGCAGTGGGGGCTTCTACGAGCAGTACTTC
CASSGGFYEQYF
>17|TRBJ2-7|TRBV20-1|TRBD2|many
TGCAGTGCTAGAGCGTGGGTATTGCGGGAGGGCCTCCACGAGCAGTACTTC
CSARAWVLREGLHEQYF
>15|TRBJ1-5|TRBV12-3/TRBV12-4|TRBD1|many
TGTGCCAGCAGTCAGGCCGGGACAGTAGGTCAGCCCCAGCATTTT
CASSQAGTVGQPQHF
>15|TRBJ1-1|TRBV5-1|NA|many
TGCGCCAGCAGCTTCCTCGGGGGGCTGAACACTGAAGCTTTCTTT
CASSFLGGLNTEAFF
>15|TRBJ1-2|TRBV3-1|TRBD1|few
TGTGCCAGCAGCCAAGTACAAGGGGGCCGGTATGGCTACACCTTC
CASSQVQGGRYGYTF
>13|TRBJ2-5|TRBV6-2/TRBV6-3|TRBD1|few
TGTGCCAGCAGTTGGACAGGGTTGGAGACCCAGTACTTC
CASSWTGLETQYF
>14|TRBJ2-7|TRBV3-1|NA|few
TGTGCCAGCAGCCAAGCGGCAGGGGCCTACGAGCAGTACTTC
CASSQAAGAYEQYF
>13|TRBJ2-3|TRBV18|NA|NA
TGTGCCAGCTCACCGTGGGGTTCGGATACGCAGTATTTT
CASSPWGSDTQYF
>15|TRBJ2-1|TRBV9|TRBD2|many
TGTGCCAGCAGCCCCCCGGTAGCGGGAGACTATGAGCAGTTCTTC
CASSPPVAGDYEQFF
>15|TRBJ2-1|TRBV5-1|TRBD1|NA
TGCGCCAGCAGCTCGACAGGGGTCTCCTACAATGAGCAGTTCTTC
CASSSTGVSYNEQFF
>15|TRBJ2-3|TRBV12-3/TRBV12-4|NA|many
TGTGCCAGCAGTACCCAGGACTCCAGCACAGATACGCAGTATTTT
CASSTQDSSTDTQYF
>15|TRBJ1-2|TRBV29-1|NA|NA
TGCAGCGTTGAAGAGGAAAGGTATTTCCAGAGTGGCTACACCTTC
CSVEEERYFQSGYTF
>16|TRBJ2-5|TRBV5-1|TRBD2|few
TGCGCCAGCAGCCGGGGACTAGCGGGATATCAAGAGACCCAGTACTTC
CASSRGLAGYQETQYF
>13|TRBJ2-3|TRBV7-3|NA|many
TGTGCCAGCAGCTTAAGCAGCACCGATACGCAGTATTTT
CASSLSSTDTQYF
>13|TRBJ2-4|TRBV28|TRBD1|NA
TGTGCCAGCAGTGACAGGGGGAAAAACATTCAGTACTTC
CASSDRGKNIQYF
>16|TRBJ2-3|TRBV15|TRBD2|few
TGTGCCACCAGCAGGGACCGACTAGCTGGCACAGATACGCAGTATTTT
CATSRDRLAGTDTQYF
>13|TRBJ1-1|TRBV12-3/TRBV12-4|NA|many
TGTGCCAGCAGTTTGGGGCGGGGCACTGAAGCTTTCTTT
CASSLGRGTEAFF
>14|TRBJ2-3|TRBV4-3|TRBD2|many
TGCGCCAGCAGCCTGGCGGGAGCGTTAGATACGCAGTATTTT
CASSLAGALDTQYF
>14|TRBJ2-7|TRBV6-2/TRBV6-3|NA|few
TGTGCCAGCAGTTACGGGGCAGACTACTACGAGCAGTACTTC
CASSYGADYYEQYF
>20|TRBJ2-1|TRBV11-2|TRBD2|NA
TGTGCCAGCAGCCAACGTTCCGGACTAGCGGGGTTAAGCTCCTACAATGAGCAGTTCTTC
CASSQRSGLAGLSSYNEQFF
>15|TRBJ2-7|TRBV7-2|NA|many
TGTGCCAGCAGCTTAGACCCCGGGAAAATGAACGAGCAGTACTTC
CASSLDPGKMNEQYF
>14|TRBJ1-2|TRBV21-1|NA|few
TGTGCCAGCATAACCGAGACAGGGCAGTATGGCTACACCTTC
CASITETGQYGYTF
>15|TRBJ1-1|TRBV6-2/TRBV6-3|TRBD1|few
TGTGCCAGCAGTCCCGGGGGACAGTCGAACACTGAAGCTTTCTTT
CASSPGGQSNTEAFF
>15|TRBJ2-7|TRBV7-9|TRBD2|NA
TGTGCCAGCAGCGACCGGGAGGGCCTGTCCTACGAGCAGTACTTC
CASSDREGLSYEQYF
>15|TRBJ1-1|TRBV1|NA|NA
TGCACCAGCAGCACCCGGGACAGGAAGAACACTGAAGCTTTCTTT
CTSSTRDRKNTEAFF
>15|TRBJ2-2|TRBV7-2|TRBD2|NA
TGTGCCAGCACCTTGACTAGCGGCTACACCGGGGAGCTGTTTTTT
CASTLTSGYTGELFF
>18|TRBJ1-5|TRBV4-3|NA|once
TGCGCCAGCAGCCAAGATCGGGCAGAACAATATAGCAATCAGCCCCAGCATTTT
CASSQDRAEQYSNQPQHF
>13|TRBJ1-5|TRBV15|NA|NA
TGTGCCACCAGCAGCGACCCGGCTCAGCCCCAGCATTTT
CATSSDPAQPQHF
>14|TRBJ2-7|TRBV6-5|NA|NA
TGTGCCAGCAGTTCTGAGACTGACACCTACGAGCAGTACTTC
CASSSETDTYEQYF
>13|TRBJ1-2|TRBV20-1|NA|few
TGCAGTGCTAGCCGGGGAGGTTACTATGGCTACACCTTC
CSASRGGYYGYTF
>16|TRBJ2-1|TRBV13|TRBD2|many
TGTGCCAGCAGCCCTAGCGGTGGCAGCTCCTACAATGAGCAGTTCTTC
CASSPSGGSSYNEQFF
>14|TRBJ1-1|TRBV28|NA|NA
TGTGCCAGCAGTTTCCAGACAGGTTATACTGAAGCTTTCTTT
CASSFQTGYTEAFF
>16|TRBJ2-1|TRBV5-1|NA|few
TGCGCCAGCAGCCCGCTCTCTCCCCGGGTCGACAATGAGCAGTTCTTC
CASSPLSPRVDNEQFF
>17|TRBJ2-7|TRBV28|NA|few
TGTGCCAGCAGTTTGCTAACGGGACTTGTGACCTCCTACGAGCAGTACTTC
CASSLLTGLVTSYEQYF